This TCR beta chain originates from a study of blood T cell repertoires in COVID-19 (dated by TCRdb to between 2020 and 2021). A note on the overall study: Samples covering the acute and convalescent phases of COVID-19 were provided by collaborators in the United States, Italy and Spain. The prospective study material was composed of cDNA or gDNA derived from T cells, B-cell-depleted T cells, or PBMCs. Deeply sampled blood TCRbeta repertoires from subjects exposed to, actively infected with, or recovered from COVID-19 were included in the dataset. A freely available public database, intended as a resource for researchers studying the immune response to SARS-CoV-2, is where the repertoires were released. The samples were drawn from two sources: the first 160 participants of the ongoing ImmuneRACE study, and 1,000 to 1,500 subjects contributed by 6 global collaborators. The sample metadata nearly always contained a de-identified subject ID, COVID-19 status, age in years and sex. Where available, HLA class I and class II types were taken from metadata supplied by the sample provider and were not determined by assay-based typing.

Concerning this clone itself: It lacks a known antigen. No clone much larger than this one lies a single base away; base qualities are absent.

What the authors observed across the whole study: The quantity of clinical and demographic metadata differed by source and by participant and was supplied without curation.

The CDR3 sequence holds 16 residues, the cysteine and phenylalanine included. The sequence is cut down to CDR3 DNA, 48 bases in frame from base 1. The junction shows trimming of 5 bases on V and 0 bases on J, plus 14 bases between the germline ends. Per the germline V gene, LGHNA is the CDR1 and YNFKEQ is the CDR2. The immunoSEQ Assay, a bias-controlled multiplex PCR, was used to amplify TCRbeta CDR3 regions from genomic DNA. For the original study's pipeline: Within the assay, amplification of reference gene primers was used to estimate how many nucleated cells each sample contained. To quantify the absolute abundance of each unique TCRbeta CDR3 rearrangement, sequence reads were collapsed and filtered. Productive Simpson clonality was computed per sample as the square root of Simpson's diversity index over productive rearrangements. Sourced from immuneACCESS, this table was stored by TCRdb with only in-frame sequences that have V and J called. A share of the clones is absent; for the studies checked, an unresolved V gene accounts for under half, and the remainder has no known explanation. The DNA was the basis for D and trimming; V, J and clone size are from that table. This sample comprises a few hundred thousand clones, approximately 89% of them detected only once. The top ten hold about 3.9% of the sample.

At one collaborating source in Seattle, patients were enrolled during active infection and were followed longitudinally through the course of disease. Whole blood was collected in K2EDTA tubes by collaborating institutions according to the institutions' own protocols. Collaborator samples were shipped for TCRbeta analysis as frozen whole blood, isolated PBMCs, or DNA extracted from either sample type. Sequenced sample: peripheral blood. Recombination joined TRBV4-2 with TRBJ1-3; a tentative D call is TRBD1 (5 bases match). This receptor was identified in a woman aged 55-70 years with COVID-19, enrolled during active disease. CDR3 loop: CASSNRITTSGNTIYF. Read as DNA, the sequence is TGTGCCAGCAGCAACAGGATCACCACCTCTGGAAACACCATATATTTT.